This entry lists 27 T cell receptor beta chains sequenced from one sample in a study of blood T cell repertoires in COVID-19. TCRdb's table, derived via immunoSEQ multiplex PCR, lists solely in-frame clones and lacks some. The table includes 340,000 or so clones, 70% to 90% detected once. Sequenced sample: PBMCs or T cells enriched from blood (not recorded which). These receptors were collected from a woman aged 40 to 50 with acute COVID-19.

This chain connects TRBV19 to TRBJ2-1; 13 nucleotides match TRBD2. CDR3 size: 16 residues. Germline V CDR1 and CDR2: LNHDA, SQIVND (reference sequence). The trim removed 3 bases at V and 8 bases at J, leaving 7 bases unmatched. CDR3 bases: TGTGCCAGTAGTATTATTCGGACTAGCGGGAGAGATGAGCAGTTCTTC. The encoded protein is CASSIIRTSGRDEQFF.

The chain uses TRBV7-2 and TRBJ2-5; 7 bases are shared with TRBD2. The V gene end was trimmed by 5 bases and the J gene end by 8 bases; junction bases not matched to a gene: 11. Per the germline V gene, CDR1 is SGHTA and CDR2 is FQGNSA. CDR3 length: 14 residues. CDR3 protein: CASSPRGGRATQYF. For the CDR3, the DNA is TGTGCCAGCAGCCCTAGGGGCGGGAGAGCCACCCAGTACTTC.

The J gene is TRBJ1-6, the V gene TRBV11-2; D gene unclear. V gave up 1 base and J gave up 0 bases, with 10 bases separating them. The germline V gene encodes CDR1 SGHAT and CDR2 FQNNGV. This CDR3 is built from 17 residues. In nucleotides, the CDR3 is TGTGCCAGCAGCTTAGTTCGATCTAGCTCCTATAATTCACCCCTCCACTTT. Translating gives CASSLVRSSSYNSPLHF.

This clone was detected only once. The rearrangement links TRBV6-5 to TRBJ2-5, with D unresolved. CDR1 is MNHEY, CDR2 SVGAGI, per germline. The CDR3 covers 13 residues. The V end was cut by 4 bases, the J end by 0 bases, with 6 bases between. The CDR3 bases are TGTGCCAGCAGTTCTCAGTACCAAGAGACCCAGTACTTC. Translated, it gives CASSSQYQETQYF.

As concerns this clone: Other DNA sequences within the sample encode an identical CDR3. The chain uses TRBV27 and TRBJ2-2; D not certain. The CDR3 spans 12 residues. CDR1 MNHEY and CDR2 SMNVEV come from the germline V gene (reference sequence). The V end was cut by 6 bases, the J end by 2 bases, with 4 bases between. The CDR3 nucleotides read TGTGCCAGCAGGCGAAACACCGGGGAGCTGTTTTTT. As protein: CASRRNTGELFF.

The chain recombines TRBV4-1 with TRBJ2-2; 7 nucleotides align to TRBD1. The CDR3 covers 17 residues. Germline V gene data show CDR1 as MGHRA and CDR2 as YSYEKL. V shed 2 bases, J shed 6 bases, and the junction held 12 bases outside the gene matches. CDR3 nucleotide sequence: TGCGCCAGCAGCCAACCCTATGACAGGGTGGCGGCCGGGGAGCTGTTTTTT. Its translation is CASSQPYDRVAAGELFF.

The DNA for the CDR3 is TGTGCCAGCAGCCAAGGACACCGAGGGAGGGCAGATACGCAGTATTTT. Its translation: CASSQGHRGRADTQYF. V is TRBV4-2 and J is TRBJ2-3, with TRBD2 identical over 7 bases. This CDR3 is built from 16 residues. The germline gives CDR1 LGHNA, CDR2 YNFKEQ. V trimming: 1 base; J trimming: 4 bases; junction bases outside the gene matches: 8.

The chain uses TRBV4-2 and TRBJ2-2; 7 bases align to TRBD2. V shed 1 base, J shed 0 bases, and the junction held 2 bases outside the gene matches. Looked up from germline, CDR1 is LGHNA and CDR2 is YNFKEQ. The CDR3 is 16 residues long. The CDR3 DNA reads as TGTGCCAGCAGCCAAGTGCGGGGGACGAACACCGGGGAGCTGTTTTTT. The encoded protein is CASSQVRGTNTGELFF.

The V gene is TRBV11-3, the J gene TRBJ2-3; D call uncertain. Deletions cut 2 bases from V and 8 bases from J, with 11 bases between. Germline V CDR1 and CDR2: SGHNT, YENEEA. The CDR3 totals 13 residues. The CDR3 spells CASSLSAAPTQYF. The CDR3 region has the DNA TGTGCCAGCAGCTTAAGCGCGGCGCCTACGCAGTATTTT.

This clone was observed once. Here the CDR3 DNA reads TGTGCCAGTAGCGACCCCGAGAACCGGGGTTTTGATGAGCAGTTCTTC. This sequence encodes CASSDPENRGFDEQFF. The chain recombines TRBV19 with TRBJ2-1, with a possible D match to TRBD2 (5 bases). The V gene lost 6 bases and the J gene lost 8 bases, with 23 bases spanning the gap. The germline V gene has CDR1 LNHDA and CDR2 SQIVND (reference sequence). The CDR3 runs to 16 residues.

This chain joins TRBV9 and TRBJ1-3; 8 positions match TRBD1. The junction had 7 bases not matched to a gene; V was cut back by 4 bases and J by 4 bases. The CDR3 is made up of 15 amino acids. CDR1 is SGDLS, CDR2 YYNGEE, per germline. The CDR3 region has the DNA TGTGCCAGCAGCCAAGACAGGGGCAAGGGAAACACCATATATTTT. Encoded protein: CASSQDRGKGNTIYF.

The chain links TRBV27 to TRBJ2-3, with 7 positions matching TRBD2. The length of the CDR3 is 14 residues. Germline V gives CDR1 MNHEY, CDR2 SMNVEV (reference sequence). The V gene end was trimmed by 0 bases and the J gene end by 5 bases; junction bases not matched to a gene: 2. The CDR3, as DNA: TGTGCCAGCAGTTTATCATTAGCGGGAGATACGCAGTATTTT. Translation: CASSLSLAGDTQYF.

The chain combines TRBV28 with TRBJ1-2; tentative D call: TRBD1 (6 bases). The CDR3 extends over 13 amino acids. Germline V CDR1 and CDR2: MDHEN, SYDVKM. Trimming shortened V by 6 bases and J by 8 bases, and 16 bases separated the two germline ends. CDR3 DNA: TGTGCCAGCAGCCCAGTAGCCAGGGGCGGCTACACCTTC. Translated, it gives CASSPVARGGYTF.

The CDR3 bases are TGCGCCAGCAGCACGATCCCGACAGCTTCCTACGAGCAGTACTTC. It specifies CASSTIPTASYEQYF. The genes are TRBV4-1 and TRBJ2-7, with D perhaps TRBD1 (5 bases). The germline V gene has CDR1 MGHRA and CDR2 YSYEKL. This CDR3 contains 15 residues. V gave up 5 bases and J gave up 1 base, with 15 bases separating them.

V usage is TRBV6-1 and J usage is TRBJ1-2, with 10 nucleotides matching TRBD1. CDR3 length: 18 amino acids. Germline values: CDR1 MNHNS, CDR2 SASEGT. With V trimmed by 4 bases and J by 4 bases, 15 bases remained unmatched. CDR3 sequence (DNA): TGTGCCAGCAGTGCCGCCGGTGCCCGGACAGGGGGTAGCTATGGCTACACCTTC. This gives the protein CASSAAGARTGGSYGYTF.

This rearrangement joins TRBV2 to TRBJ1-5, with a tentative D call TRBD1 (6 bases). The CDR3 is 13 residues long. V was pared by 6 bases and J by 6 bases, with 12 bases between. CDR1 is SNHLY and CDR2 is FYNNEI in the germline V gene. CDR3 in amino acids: CASSAGAGQPQHF. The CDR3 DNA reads TGTGCCAGCAGCGCAGGGGCGGGTCAGCCCCAGCATTTT.

CDR3 residues: CASNPGGTVQETQYF. Written as DNA, the CDR3 is TGTGCCAGCAACCCGGGGGGGACAGTCCAAGAGACCCAGTACTTC. V usage is TRBV25-1 and J usage is TRBJ2-5; possibly TRBD2 for D (8 bases). CDR3 length: 15 residues. Germline V lookup: CDR1 MGHDK, CDR2 SYGVNS. Trimming stripped 7 bases from V and 1 base from J, with 16 bases between. Complete variable domain (other parts from reference TRBV25-1 and TRBJ2-5): EADIYQTPRYLVIGTGKKITLECSQTMGHDKMYWYQQDPGMELHLIHYSYGVNSTEKGDLSSESTVSRIRTEHFPLTLESARPSHTSQYLCASNPGGTVQETQYFGPGTRLLVL.

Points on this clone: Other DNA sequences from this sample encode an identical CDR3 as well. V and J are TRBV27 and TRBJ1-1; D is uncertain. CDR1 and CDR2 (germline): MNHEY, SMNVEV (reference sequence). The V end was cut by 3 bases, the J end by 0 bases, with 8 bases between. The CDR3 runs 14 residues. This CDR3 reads CASSLRGMNTEAFF. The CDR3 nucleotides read TGTGCCAGCAGTTTGAGAGGAATGAACACTGAAGCTTTCTTT.

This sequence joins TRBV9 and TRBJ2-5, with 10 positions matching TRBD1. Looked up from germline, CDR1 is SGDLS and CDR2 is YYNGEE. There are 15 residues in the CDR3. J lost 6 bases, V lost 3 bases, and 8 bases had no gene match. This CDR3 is CASSEGQGRGKTQYF. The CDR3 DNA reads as TGTGCCAGCAGCGAGGGACAGGGGAGGGGGAAGACCCAGTACTTC.

The CDR3: CASSVSEPPRAPLHF. DNA for the CDR3: TGTGCCAGCAGCGTATCGGAACCTCCCAGGGCACCCCTCCACTTT. The chain is built from TRBV9 and TRBJ1-6; a weak D match, TRBD1 (5 bases). V gave up 1 base and J gave up 11 bases, with 16 bases separating them. This CDR3 is built from 15 residues. Germline V lookup: CDR1 SGDLS, CDR2 YYNGEE. Based on the CDR3 plus reference TRBV9 and TRBJ1-6, the full variable domain is DSGVTQTPKHLITATGQRVTLRCSPRSGDLSVYWYQQSLDQGLQFLIQYYNGEERAKGNILERFSAQQFPDLHSELNLSSLELGDSALYFCASSVSEPPRAPLHFGNGTRLTVT.

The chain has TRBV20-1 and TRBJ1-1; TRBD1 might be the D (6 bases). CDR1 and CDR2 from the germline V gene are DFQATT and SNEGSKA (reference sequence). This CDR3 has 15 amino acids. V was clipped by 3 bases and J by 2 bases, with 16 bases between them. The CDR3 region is CSASGGLRFNTEAFF. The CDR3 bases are TGCAGTGCTAGTGGGGGGCTGAGGTTTAACACTGAAGCTTTCTTT.

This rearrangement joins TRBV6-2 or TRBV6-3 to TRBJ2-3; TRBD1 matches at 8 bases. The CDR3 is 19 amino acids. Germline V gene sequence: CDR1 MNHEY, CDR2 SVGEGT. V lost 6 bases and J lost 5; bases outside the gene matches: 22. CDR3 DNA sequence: TGTGCCAGCAGCCGCGGGGAAGGACAGGGCAAGAAGGAGCGAGATACGCAGTATTTT. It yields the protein CASSRGEGQGKKERDTQYF.

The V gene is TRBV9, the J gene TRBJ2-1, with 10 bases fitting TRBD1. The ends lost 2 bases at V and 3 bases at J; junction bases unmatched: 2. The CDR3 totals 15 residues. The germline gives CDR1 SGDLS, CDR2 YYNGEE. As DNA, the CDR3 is TGTGCCAGCAGCGTTCGGACAGGGGGCTACAATGAGCAGTTCTTC. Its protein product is CASSVRTGGYNEQFF.

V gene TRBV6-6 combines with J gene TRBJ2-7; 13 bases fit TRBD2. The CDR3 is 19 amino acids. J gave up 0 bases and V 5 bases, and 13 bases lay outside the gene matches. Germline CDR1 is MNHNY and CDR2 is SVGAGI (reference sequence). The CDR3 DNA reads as TGTGCCAGCAGTCCCATAGGGACTAGCGGGAAGGATTTCTCCTACGAGCAGTACTTC. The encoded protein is CASSPIGTSGKDFSYEQYF.

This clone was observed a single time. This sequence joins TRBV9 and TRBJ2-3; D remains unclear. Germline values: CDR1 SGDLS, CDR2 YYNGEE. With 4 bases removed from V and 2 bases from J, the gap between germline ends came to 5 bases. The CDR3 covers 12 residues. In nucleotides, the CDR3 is TGTGCCAGCAGCCTGGCCACAGATACGCAGTATTTT. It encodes CASSLATDTQYF.

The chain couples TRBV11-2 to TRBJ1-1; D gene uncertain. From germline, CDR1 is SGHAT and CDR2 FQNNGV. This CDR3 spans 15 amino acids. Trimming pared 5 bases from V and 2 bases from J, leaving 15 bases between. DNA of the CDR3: TGTGCCAGCAGCACCCGACGGGAACTTAACACTGAAGCTTTCTTT. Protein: CASSTRRELNTEAFF.

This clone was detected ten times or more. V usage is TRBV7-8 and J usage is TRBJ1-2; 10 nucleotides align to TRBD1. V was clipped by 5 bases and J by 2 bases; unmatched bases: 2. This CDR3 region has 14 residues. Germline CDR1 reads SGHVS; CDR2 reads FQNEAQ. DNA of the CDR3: TGTGCCAGCAGCCCGGGACAGGGGAACTATGGCTACACCTTC. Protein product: CASSPGQGNYGYTF.